This T cell receptor (beta chain) was observed in a study of cytomegalovirus exposure and HLA in healthy donors (dated by TCRdb to 2016 to 2017). With regard to the full study: In an earlier analysis of 550 to 750 of the donors, approximately 260 Gb of sequence data and 100 million or so unique TCR beta sequences from roughly 190 million T cells were reported. To study patterns of TCR occurrence, a later analysis re-analyzed previously published TCR beta repertoires from under 750 donors and added high-resolution HLA genotyping. The number of typed donors differed by locus: about 620-640 for A, B, C, DRB1 and DQB1; 500 to 550 for DQA1; 606 for DPA1; and some 470 for DPB1. Genome-wide SNP genotypes for about 65% of the roughly 670 donors were used in a later genetic analysis, which treated that subset as a discovery cohort. Roughly five DR-DQ haplotypes were handled as single units for association and clustering because linkage in the cohort was strong. The study aimed to test whether signatures of past pathogen exposure could be identified by cataloging public T cell receptors. Of the 350 to 400 genotyped donors, about 84% fell in the genetic ancestry cluster associated with self-reported Caucasian donors. An early release that covered fewer than 800 HLA-typed donors contained approximately 300 gigabases of sequencing data and around 80 million unique TCR sequences. The study profiled the T cell repertoires of 500 to 800 subjects by immunosequencing and related them to cytomegalovirus serostatus. Donor age, sex, ethnicity and CMV serostatus were compiled together with the repertoire data. An earlier analysis of roughly 580 of the donors used high-throughput TCR beta sequencing to judge whether each TCR beta V gene segment behaved as functional or pseudogenic. The study combined high-throughput TCR immunosequencing, statistical association of individual TCRs with disease status, and machine learning to predict cytomegalovirus infection status. HLA typing included class I and class II loci at four-digit resolution. Along with the roughly 670-subject first cohort, a separate validation cohort of over a hundred different subjects was used. All discovery cohort repertoires had been generated on a single sequencing platform. Across about 380 genotyped donors of the cohort, an average of roughly 200,000 unique TCR beta nucleotide sequences per donor were sequenced, and about a sixth of those sequences were non-productive. Rather than drawing on any new phenotypic data, the later analysis identified candidate immune exposures from TCR beta sequences and the way those sequences occurred across donors.

The cohort consisted of some 730 healthy bone marrow donors. Cohort members were all nominally healthy when sampled, although unrecorded immune exposures were likely present. The donor tested CMV seronegative and was one of the 352 seronegative cohort members. Each donor provided a peripheral blood sample, and peripheral blood mononuclear cells were used for TCR beta sequencing. Genomic DNA extraction from the blood cell samples was performed with the Qiagen DNeasy Blood Extraction Kit. CDR1 is given as SGDLS and CDR2 as YYNGEE, both from the germline V gene. The CDR3 starts with the cysteine, ends with the phenylalanine, and has 12 residues. The retained sequence is limited to the CDR3, 36 bases, with the frame set at the first base. Cut back by 0 bases and 9 bases, the V and J ends lie 7 bases apart. Libraries came from the immunoSEQ multiplex PCR assay. A mixture of 60 forward primers for TCR Vbeta segments and 13 reverse primers for TCR Jbeta segments was used in the multiplex PCR. The CDR3 region of rearranged TCR beta genes was amplified from genomic DNA with a multiplex PCR assay. On the Illumina HiSeq System, the amplified TCR beta libraries were sequenced as 87-base-pair reads. The authors processed their data as follows. In a later analysis, approximately 74 million unique TCR beta chains were counted across the 500 to 700 repertoires, and approximately 11 million of these chains were shared by at least two donors. Raw reads were error-corrected and collapsed into unique sequences with a nearest-neighbor algorithm that merged closely related sequences to remove PCR and sequencing errors. V, D and J gene segments were assigned by aligning CDR3 sequences to IMGT reference sequences. For a sequence to be retained, a match of at least six nucleotides to both a V gene segment and a J gene segment was required. Rearrangements were classified as productive when the CDR3 lacked stop codons and remained in frame with V and J, and all other rearrangements were classified as non-productive. Following IMGT convention, CDR3 was defined as the stretch from the second conserved V-encoded cysteine to the conserved J-encoded phenylalanine. The earlier analysis of 587 of the donors excluded sequences that lacked an unambiguous match to a single V gene segment. An earlier analysis of several hundred of the donors called V segments functional above 56.7% productive rearrangements and segregating when the between-donor standard deviation exceeded 5%. To diagnose cytomegalovirus status from the catalog of TCR beta chain sequences, a statistical classification framework was built. In a later analysis, V and J genes were assigned by comparing TCR nucleotide sequences against IMGT/GENE-DB human TR gene sequences. Using the TCRdist pipeline, a later analysis assigned CDR3 sequences along with most-parsimonious VDJ recombination scenarios. A later analysis defined each TCR beta chain by its CDR3 amino acid sequence plus V-gene family, and excluded reads lacking a unique V-gene family. As a way to deal with suspected cross-contamination and a sequencing artifact, a later analysis dropped hundreds of nucleotide sequences that were highly shared and had low generation probability. In a later analysis, a clonal expansion index for each public chain was calculated from normalized within-repertoire ranks of inferred template counts. A later analysis computed generation probabilities with a VDJ recombination model fitted to out-of-frame rearrangements, and checked the results against IGoR. Hypergeometric tests were used in a later analysis to score TCR-TCR, TCR-HLA and TCR-CMV co-occurrence, with a repertoire-size bias correction applied to the TCR pairs. False discovery rates were estimated in a later analysis by permuting HLA or CMV assignments 20 times. In a later analysis, co-occurring TCRs were grouped using DBSCAN, with TCRdist sequence similarity added in when clustering inside HLA-allele-positive subsets. Repertoires with fewer than 30,000 or more than 120,000 public chains were left out of co-occurrence clustering, as were five repertoires with anomalous nucleotide sharing. TCRdb mirrors the immuneACCESS table, restricted to in-frame sequences. Some clones are absent from its copies; in checked studies, under half trace to an unresolved V gene, and the reason for the others is unknown. V and J calls and clone size are copied from that table; D and trimming were computed from the DNA. The table held for this sample gives around 140,000 clones. The biggest ten clones account for 0.75% to 1% of the sample.

A remark on this clone: The clone's antigen remains unknown.

What the research found in general, with its limitations: While some public TCRs were present in many individuals, most TCR sequences turned up only very rarely across donors. Strong co-occurrence of HLA alleles, especially DR and DQ, made assigning TCR associations to individual alleles difficult. A later genetic analysis reported fewer N-insertions in productive TCRs among donors in an Asian-associated ancestry cluster than the roughly 700-donor mean. At a false discovery rate of 0.05, a later analysis linked fewer than 20,000 TCR beta sequences to specific HLA alleles. A group of highly shared sequence variants was considered likely to be a technical artifact of the sequencing pipeline. According to the authors, the approach could potentially be generalized to other disease states and immunological phenotypes. HLA typing was unavailable for some donors at each locus, so association tests used only the typed subset. In a later analysis, TCR association rates were found to vary across HLA loci, with the most associated TCRs seen for DRB1 alleles and the fewest for HLA-C alleles. V-gene and J-gene trimming of TCR beta chains was associated with a missense DCLRE1C variant in a later genetic analysis, and the association was replicated in an independent cohort. Linkage disequilibrium might explain the correlated functional status among segregating V segments, but an unknown experimental factor could not be excluded. In vitro tests confirmed that three of the cytomegalovirus-associated TCR beta chains recognize cytomegalovirus antigens. The 87-base-pair reads could not distinguish some IMGT-functional V segments, including TRBV6-2 and TRBV6-3, so those segments were excluded. In a later analysis, HLA-associated TCR beta chains showed more clonal expansion and lower generation probabilities than non-associated chains that were equally common. In both the original and validation cohorts, the classifier was reported to diagnose cytomegalovirus status with high specificity and sensitivity. Most CMV-associated TCR beta chains appeared to be HLA-restricted in a later analysis, and the HLA associations seemed to be driven largely by CMV exposure. The study gave a list of more than 150 TCR beta chains associated with cytomegalovirus. In an earlier analysis of approximately 590 of the donors, most TCR beta V segments appeared in productive rearrangements about 90% or about 30% of the time, broadly matching IMGT annotations. Because counts were too low, 15 or so rarely observed V segments, including chromosome 9 orphons, were excluded from the earlier analysis of roughly 580 of the donors. Only TCR beta chains were sequenced in this cohort, and the absence of alpha or paired-chain data limited detectable features. Immune exposure information for the cohort was limited to CMV serostatus. A further reported finding was that TCR beta sequences accurately predicted the HLA-A and HLA-B alleles for most subjects in the first cohort. Presence/absence analyses assumed roughly uniform sequencing depth across donors, an assumption that may not hold. According to a later analysis, parvovirus B19, influenza, CMV and Epstein-Barr virus appeared linked to several top co-occurrence clusters.

This chain is built from TRBV9 and TRBJ2-1, with no confidently assigned D gene. Sequencing was carried out using PBMCs. The TCR originated in a male donor in good health and CMV-seronegative. The nucleotide sequence reads TGTGCCAGCAGCGTAGATGTCGGTGAGCAGTTCTTC. The translation is CASSVDVGEQFF.